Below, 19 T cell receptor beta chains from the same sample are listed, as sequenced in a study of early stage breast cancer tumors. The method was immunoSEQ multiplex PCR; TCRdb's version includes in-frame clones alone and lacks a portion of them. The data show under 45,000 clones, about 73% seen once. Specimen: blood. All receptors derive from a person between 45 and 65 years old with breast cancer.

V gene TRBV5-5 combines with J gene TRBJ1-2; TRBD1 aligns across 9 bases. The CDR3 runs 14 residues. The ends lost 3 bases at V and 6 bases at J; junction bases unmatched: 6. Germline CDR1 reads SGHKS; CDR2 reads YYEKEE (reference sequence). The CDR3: CASSWTRDRDGYTF. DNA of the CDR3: TGTGCCAGCAGCTGGACCCGGGACAGGGATGGCTACACCTTC.

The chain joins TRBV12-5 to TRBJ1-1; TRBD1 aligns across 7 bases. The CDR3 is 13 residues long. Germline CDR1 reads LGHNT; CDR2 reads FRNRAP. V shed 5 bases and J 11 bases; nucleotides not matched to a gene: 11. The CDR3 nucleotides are TGTGCTAGTGGTCAGGGACAGTCGGGAGGGGCTTTCTTT. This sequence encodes CASGQGQSGGAFF.

The CDR3 DNA sequence: TGTGCCAGCAGTTTATATGACAACTACGAGCAGTACTTC. This gives the protein CASSLYDNYEQYF. The chain carries TRBV27 and TRBJ2-7; D is ambiguous. CDR1 and CDR2 from the germline V gene are MNHEY and SMNVEV (reference sequence). The V gene lost 1 base and the J gene lost 3 bases, with 7 bases spanning the gap. CDR3 length: 13 amino acids.

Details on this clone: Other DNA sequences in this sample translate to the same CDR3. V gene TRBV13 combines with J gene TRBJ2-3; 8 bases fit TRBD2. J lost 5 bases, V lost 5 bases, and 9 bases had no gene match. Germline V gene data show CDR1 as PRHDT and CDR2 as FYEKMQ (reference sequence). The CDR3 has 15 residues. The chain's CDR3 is CASSLGAGGGDTQYF. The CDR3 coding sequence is TGTGCCAGCAGCCTTGGGGCGGGAGGAGGAGATACGCAGTATTTT.

CDR3 in amino acids: CASSVGTGVSNEQFF. CDR3 nucleotide sequence: TGTGCCAGCAGCGTAGGAACAGGGGTGTCCAATGAGCAGTTCTTC. J is TRBJ2-1 and V is TRBV9, with TRBD1 matching 7 bases. Germline V gene sequence: CDR1 SGDLS, CDR2 YYNGEE. This CDR3 is 15 amino acids long. V lost 0 bases to trimming and J lost 6 bases; unmatched junction nucleotides: 6.

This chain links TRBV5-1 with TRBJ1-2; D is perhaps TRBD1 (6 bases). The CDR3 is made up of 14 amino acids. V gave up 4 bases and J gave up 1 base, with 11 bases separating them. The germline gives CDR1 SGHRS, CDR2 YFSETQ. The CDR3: CASSTGTINYGYTF. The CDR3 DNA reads TGCGCCAGCAGCACCGGGACAATTAACTATGGCTACACCTTC. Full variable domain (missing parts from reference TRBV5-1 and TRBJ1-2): KAGVTQTPRYLIKTRGQQVTLSCSPISGHRSVSWYQQTPGQGLQFLFEYFSETQRNKGNFPGRFSGRQFSNSRSEMNVSTLELGDSALYLCASSTGTINYGYTFGSGTRLTVV.

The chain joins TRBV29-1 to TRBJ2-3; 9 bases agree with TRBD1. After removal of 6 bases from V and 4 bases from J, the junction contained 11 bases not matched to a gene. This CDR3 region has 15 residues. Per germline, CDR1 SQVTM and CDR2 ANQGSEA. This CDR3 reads CSVPYGDRAADTQYF. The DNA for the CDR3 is TGCAGCGTGCCGTATGGGGACAGGGCCGCAGATACGCAGTATTTT.

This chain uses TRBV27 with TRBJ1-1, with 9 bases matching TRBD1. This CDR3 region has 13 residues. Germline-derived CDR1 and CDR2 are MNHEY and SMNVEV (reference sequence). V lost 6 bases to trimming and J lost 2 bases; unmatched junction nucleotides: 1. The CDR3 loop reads CASRDRGNTEAFF. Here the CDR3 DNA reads TGTGCCAGCAGGGACAGGGGAAACACTGAAGCTTTCTTT.

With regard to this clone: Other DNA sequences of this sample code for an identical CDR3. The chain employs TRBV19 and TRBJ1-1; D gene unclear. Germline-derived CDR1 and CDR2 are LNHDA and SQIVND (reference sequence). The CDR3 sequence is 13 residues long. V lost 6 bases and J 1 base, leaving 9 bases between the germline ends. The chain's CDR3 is CASSPRQNTEAFF. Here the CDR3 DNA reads TGTGCCAGTAGCCCGAGACAGAACACTGAAGCTTTCTTT.

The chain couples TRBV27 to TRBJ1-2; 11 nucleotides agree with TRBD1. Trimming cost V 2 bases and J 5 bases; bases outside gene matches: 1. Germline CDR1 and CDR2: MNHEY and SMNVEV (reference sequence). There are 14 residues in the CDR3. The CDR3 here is CASSLGTGGYGYTF. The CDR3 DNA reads TGTGCCAGCAGTTTAGGGACAGGGGGGTATGGCTACACCTTC.

The CDR3: CASSIETGRNQPQHF. The CDR3, as DNA: TGTGCCAGTAGTATAGAGACAGGGAGAAATCAGCCCCAGCATTTT. The chain employs TRBV19 and TRBJ1-5; 7 bases line up with TRBD1. The CDR3 covers 15 residues. The V and J ends lost 0 bases and 4 bases, in that order; junction bases with no gene match: 3. Per the germline V gene, CDR1 is LNHDA and CDR2 is SQIVND (reference sequence).

In nucleotides, the CDR3 is TGTGCCAGCAGCTTATGGGCAGTTCCCTCTGGAAACACCATATATTTT. It yields the protein CASSLWAVPSGNTIYF. V and J are TRBV7-3 and TRBJ1-3; no clear D gene. The CDR3 runs 16 residues. Trimming removed 2 bases from V and 0 bases from J, with 11 bases in between. Per germline, CDR1 SGHTA and CDR2 FQGTGA.

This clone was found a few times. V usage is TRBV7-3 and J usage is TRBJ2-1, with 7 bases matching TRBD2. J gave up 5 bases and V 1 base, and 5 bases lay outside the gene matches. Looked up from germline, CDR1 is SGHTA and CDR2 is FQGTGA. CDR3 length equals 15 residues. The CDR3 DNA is TGTGCCAGCAGCTTAATGAGCGGGACTAACAATGAGCAGTTCTTC. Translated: CASSLMSGTNNEQFF.

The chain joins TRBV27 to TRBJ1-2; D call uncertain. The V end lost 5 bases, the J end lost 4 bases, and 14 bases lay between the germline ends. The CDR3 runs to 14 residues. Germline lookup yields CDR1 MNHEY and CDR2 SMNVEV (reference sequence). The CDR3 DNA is TGTGCCAGCAGTCCCATGGCGGGGATCTATGGCTACACCTTC. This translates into CASSPMAGIYGYTF.

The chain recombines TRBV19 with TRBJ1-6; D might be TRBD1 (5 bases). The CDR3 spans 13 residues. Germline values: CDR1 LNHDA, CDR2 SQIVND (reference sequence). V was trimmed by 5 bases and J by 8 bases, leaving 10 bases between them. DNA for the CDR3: TGTGCCAGTAGTTCCTACAGGTATTCACCCCTCCACTTT. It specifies CASSSYRYSPLHF.

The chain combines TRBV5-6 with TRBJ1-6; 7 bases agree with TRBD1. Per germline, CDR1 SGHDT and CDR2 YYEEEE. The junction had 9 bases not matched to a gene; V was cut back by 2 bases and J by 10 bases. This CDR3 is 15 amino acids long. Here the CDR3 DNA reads TGTGCCAGCAGCTTTAACCGACAGGGAAGGTCACCCCTCCACTTT. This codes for CASSFNRQGRSPLHF.

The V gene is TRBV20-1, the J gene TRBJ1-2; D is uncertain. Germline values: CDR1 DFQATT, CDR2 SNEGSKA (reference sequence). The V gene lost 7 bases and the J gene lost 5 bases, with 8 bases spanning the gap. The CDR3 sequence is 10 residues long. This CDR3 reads CSVSGYGYTF. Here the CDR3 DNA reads TGCAGTGTTTCGGGGTATGGCTACACCTTC.

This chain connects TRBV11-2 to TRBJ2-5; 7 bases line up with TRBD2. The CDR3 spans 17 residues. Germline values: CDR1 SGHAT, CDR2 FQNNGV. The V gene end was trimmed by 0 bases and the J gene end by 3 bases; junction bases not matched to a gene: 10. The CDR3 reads CASSLDPPGRGEETQYF. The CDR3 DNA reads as TGTGCCAGCAGCTTAGATCCACCGGGTCGGGGGGAAGAGACCCAGTACTTC.

The CDR3 loop is CASSSLAGDQHSYNEQFF. The CDR3 DNA follows: TGTGCCAGCAGCTCTCTAGCGGGAGACCAACACTCCTACAATGAGCAGTTCTTC. The chain employs TRBV28 and TRBJ2-1, with 10 bases fitting TRBD2. V lost 6 bases, J lost 0 bases, and 11 bases stayed unmatched. CDR1 is MDHEN, CDR2 SYDVKM, per germline. This CDR3 contains 18 residues. The full variable domain, with the rest looked up from reference TRBV28 and TRBJ2-1, is DVKVTQSSRYLVKRTGEKVFLECVQDMDHENMFWYRQDPGLGLRLIYFSYDVKMKEKGDIPEGYSVSREKKERFSLILESASTNQTSMYLCASSSLAGDQHSYNEQFFGPGTRLTVL.